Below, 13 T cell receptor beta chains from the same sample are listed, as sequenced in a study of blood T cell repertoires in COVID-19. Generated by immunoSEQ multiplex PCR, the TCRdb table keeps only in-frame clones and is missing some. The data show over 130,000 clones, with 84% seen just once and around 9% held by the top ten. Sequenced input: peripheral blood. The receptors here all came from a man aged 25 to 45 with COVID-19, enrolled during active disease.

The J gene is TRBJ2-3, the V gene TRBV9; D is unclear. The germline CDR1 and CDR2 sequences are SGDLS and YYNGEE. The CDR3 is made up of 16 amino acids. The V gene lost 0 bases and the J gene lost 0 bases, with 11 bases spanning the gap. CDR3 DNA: TGTGCCAGCAGCGTAGTCACTACCCGGAGCACAGATACGCAGTATTTT. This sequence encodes CASSVVTTRSTDTQYF.

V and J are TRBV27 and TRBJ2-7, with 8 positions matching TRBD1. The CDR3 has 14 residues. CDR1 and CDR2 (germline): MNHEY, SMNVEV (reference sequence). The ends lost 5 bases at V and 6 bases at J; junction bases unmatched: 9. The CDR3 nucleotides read TGTGCCAGCAGTCTCGGACAGGGTCTGGGCGAGCAGTACTTC. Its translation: CASSLGQGLGEQYF.

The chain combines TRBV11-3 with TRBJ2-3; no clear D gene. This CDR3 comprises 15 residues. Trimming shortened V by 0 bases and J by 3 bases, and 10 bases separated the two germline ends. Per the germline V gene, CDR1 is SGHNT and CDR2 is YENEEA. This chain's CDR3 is CASSLDGRKTDTQYF. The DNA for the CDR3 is TGTGCCAGCAGCTTAGATGGGCGAAAGACAGATACGCAGTATTTT.

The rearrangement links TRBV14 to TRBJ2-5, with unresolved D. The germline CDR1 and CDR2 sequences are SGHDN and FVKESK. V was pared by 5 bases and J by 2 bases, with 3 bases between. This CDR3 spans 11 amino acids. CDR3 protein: CASSSQETQYF. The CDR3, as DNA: TGTGCCAGCAGCTCGCAAGAGACCCAGTACTTC.

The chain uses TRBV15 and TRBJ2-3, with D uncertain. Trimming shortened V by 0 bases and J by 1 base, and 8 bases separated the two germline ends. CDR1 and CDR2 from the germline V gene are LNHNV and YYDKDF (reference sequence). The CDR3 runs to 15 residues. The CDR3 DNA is TGTGCCACCAGCAGAGATCAAGCCCGCACAGATACGCAGTATTTT. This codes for CATSRDQARTDTQYF.

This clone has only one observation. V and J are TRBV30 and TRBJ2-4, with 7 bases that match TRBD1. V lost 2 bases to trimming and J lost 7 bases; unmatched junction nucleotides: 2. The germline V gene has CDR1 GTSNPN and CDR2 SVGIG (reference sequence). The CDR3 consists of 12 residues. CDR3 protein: CAWSTTGNIQYF. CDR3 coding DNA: TGTGCCTGGAGTACGACAGGGAACATTCAGTACTTC.

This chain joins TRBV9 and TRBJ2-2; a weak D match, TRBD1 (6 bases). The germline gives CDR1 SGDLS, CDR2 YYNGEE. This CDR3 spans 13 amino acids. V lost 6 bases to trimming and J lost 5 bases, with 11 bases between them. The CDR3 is CASKGVNTGELFF. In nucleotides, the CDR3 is TGTGCCAGCAAGGGGGTCAATACCGGGGAGCTGTTTTTT.

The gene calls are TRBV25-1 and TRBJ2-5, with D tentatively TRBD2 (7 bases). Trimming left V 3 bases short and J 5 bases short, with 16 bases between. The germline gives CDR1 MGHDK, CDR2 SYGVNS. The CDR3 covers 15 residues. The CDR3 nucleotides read TGTGCCAGCAGTGAGGGCGGGGGCTGGGAGGAGACCCAGTACTTC. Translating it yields CASSEGGGWEETQYF.

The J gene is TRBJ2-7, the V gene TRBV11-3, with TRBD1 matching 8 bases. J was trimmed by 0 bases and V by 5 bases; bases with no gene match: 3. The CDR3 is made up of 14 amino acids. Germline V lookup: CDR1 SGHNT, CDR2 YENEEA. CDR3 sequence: CASSRGQASYEQYF. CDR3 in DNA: TGTGCCAGCAGCCGGGGACAGGCCTCCTACGAGCAGTACTTC. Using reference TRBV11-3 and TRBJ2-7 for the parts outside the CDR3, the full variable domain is EAGVVQSPRYKIIEKKQPVAFWCNPISGHNTLYWYLQNLGQGPELLIRYENEEAVDDSQLPKDRFSAERLKGVDSTLKIQPAELGDSAVYLCASSRGQASYEQYFGPGTRLTVT.

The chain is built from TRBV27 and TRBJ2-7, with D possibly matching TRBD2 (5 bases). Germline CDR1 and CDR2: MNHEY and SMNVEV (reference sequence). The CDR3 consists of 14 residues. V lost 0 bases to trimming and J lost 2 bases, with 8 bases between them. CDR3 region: CASSLSIGTYEQYF. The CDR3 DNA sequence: TGTGCCAGCAGTTTATCCATCGGGACCTACGAGCAGTACTTC.

This CDR3 is CASERITYDEQYF. The CDR3 DNA reads as TGTGCCAGCGAACGAATCACTTACGACGAGCAGTACTTC. The V and J genes are TRBV6-5 and TRBJ2-7; unclear D gene. The germline gives CDR1 MNHEY, CDR2 SVGAGI. The CDR3 covers 13 residues. Between the trimmed V and J ends, which lost 8 bases and 5 bases, there was a span of 16 bases.

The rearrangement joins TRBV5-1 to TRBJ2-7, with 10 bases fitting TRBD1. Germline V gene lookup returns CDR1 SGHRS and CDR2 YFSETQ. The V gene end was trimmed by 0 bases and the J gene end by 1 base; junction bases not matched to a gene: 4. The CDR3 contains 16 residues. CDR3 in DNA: TGCGCCAGCAGCTTGGCTGGGACAGGGGAGTCCTACGAGCAGTACTTC. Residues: CASSLAGTGESYEQYF.

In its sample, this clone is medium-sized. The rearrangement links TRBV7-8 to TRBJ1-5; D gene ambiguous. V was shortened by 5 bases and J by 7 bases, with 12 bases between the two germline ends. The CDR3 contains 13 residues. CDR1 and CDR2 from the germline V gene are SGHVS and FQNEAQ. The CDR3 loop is CASSPSASQPQHF. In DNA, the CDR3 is TGTGCCAGCAGCCCCAGCGCGTCCCAGCCCCAGCATTTT.